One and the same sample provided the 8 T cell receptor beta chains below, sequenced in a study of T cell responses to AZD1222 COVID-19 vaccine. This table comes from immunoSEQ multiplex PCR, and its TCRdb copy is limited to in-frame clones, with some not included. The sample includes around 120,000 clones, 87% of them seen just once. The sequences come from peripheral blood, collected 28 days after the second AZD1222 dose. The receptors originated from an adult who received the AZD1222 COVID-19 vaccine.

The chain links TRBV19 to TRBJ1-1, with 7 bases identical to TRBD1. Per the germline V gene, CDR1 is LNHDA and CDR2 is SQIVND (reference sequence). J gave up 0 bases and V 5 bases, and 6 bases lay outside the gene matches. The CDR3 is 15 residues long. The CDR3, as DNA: TGTGCCAGTAGTGTCCTAGGGACAGTGAACACTGAAGCTTTCTTT. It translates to CASSVLGTVNTEAFF.

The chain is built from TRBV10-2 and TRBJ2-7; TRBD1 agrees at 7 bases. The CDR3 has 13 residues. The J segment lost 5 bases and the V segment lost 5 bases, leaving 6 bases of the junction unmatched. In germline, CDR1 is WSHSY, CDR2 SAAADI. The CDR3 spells CASSFGTAHEQYF. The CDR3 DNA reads TGCGCCAGCAGTTTCGGGACAGCACACGAGCAGTACTTC.

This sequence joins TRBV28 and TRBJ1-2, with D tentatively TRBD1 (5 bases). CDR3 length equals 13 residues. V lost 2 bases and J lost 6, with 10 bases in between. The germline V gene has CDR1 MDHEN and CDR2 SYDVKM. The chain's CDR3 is CASSLRDLNGYTF. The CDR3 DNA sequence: TGTGCCAGCAGTTTAAGGGACCTAAATGGCTACACCTTC.

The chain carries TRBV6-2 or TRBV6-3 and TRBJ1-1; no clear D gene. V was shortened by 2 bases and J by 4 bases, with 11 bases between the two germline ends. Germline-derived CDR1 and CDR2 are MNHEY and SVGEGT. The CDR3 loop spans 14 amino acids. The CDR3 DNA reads TGTGCCAGCAGTTACAGGCGCGTCCTCACTGAAGCTTTCTTT. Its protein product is CASSYRRVLTEAFF.

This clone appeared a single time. The CDR3 here is CASSVIGTVEAEAFF. The CDR3 DNA is TGTGCCAGCAGTGTCATAGGCACCGTGGAGGCTGAAGCTTTCTTT. This chain uses TRBV27 with TRBJ1-1; no firm D call. Germline V gene sequence: CDR1 MNHEY, CDR2 SMNVEV (reference sequence). Trimming cost V 5 bases and J 6 bases, with 19 bases left between them. This CDR3 has 15 amino acids.

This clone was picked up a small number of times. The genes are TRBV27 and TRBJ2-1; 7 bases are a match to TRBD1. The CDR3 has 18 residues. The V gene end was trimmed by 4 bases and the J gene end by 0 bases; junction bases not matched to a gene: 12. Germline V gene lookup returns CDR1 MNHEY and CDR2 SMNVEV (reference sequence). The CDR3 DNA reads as TGTGCCAGCAGTTCGCCATCTAGGACAGGCAGCTCCTACAATGAGCAGTTCTTC. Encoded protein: CASSSPSRTGSSYNEQFF.

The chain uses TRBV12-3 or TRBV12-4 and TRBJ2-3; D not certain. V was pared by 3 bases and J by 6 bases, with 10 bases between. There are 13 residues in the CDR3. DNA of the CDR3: TGTGCCAGCAGTTTGGGCTCTATCGATACGCAGTATTTT. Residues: CASSLGSIDTQYF.

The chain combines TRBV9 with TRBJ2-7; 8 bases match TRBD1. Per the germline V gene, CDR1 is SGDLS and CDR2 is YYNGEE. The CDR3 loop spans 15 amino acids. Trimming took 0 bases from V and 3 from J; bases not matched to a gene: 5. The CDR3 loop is CASSVGPDRDYEQYF. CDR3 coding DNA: TGTGCCAGCAGCGTAGGTCCGGACAGGGACTACGAGCAGTACTTC.